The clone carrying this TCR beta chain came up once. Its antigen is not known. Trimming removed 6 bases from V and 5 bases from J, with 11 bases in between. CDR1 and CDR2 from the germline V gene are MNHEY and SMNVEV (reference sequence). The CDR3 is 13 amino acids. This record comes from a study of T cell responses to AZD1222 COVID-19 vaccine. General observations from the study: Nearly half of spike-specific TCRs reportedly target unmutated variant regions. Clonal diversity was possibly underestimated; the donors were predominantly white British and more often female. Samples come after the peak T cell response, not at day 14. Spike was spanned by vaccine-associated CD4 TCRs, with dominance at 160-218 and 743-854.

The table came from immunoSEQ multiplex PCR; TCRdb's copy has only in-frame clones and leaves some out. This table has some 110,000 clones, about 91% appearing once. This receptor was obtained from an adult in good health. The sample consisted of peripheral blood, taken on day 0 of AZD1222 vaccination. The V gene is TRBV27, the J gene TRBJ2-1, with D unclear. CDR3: CASSRPSNNEQFF. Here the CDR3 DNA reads TGTGCCAGCAGCAGACCCTCGAACAATGAGCAGTTCTTC.